Shown below are 16 T cell receptor beta chains from a single sample sequenced in a study of T cells in localized non-small cell lung cancer. The table came from immunoSEQ multiplex PCR; TCRdb's copy has only in-frame clones and leaves some out. The profile covers 40,000 to 65,000 clones, with over 80% appearing a single time and roughly 17% taken by the ten largest. The starting material was peripheral blood mononuclear cells, obtained before any cancer treatment. Every receptor here comes from a man aged 40 to 70 with stage III lung adenocarcinoma.

This clone was counted a single time. The chain recombines TRBV6-1 with TRBJ1-1; a weak D match, TRBD1 (5 bases). The V end lost 4 bases, the J end lost 1 base, and 16 bases lay between the germline ends. Germline-derived CDR1 and CDR2 are MNHNS and SASEGT. The CDR3 has 16 amino acids. This CDR3 is CASSVDGGDRNTEAFF. The CDR3 nucleotides read TGTGCCAGCAGTGTTGACGGGGGGGACCGGAACACTGAAGCTTTCTTT.

The chain joins TRBV20-1 to TRBJ1-4, with unresolved D. The V gene's germline CDR1 is DFQATT and CDR2 SNEGSKA (reference sequence). This CDR3 has 11 amino acids. Trimming took off 8 bases at V and 4 bases at J, with 8 bases between the two ends. CDR3 sequence reads: CSLRSNEKLFF. DNA for the CDR3: TGCAGTCTGAGGAGTAATGAAAAACTGTTTTTT.

This clone appeared once. CDR3 amino acids: CASSSDSGRRDTGELFF. CDR3 coding DNA: TGCGCCAGCAGCTCGGATAGCGGGAGACGCGACACCGGGGAGCTGTTTTTT. The gene calls are TRBV5-1 and TRBJ2-2; 9 bases map to TRBD2. This CDR3 region has 17 residues. CDR1 and CDR2 (germline): SGHRS, YFSETQ. V was pared by 3 bases and J by 3 bases, with 9 bases of the junction left unmatched. Variable domain in full (rest from reference TRBV5-1 and TRBJ2-2): KAGVTQTPRYLIKTRGQQVTLSCSPISGHRSVSWYQQTPGQGLQFLFEYFSETQRNKGNFPGRFSGRQFSNSRSEMNVSTLELGDSALYLCASSSDSGRRDTGELFFGEGSRLTVL.

The rearrangement uses TRBV7-9 and TRBJ2-3, with D unresolved. Germline assignment: CDR1 SEHNR and CDR2 FQNEAQ (reference sequence). The CDR3 loop spans 12 amino acids. Trimming took 6 bases from V and 5 from J, leaving 9 bases between them. CDR3 nucleotides: TGTGCCAGCAGTAACCGCGAAGATACGCAGTATTTT. Residues: CASSNREDTQYF.

V gene TRBV7-7 combines with J gene TRBJ2-7, with D possibly matching TRBD2 (5 bases). CDR3 size: 13 residues. The germline V gene encodes CDR1 SSHAT and CDR2 FNYEAQ (reference sequence). V was pared by 2 bases and J by 3 bases, with 8 bases between. CDR3 amino acids: CASSLNRDYEQYF. The CDR3 coding sequence is TGTGCCAGCAGCTTAAACCGGGACTACGAGCAGTACTTC.

The V and J genes are TRBV7-3 and TRBJ2-1; D remains ambiguous. CDR1 is SGHTA and CDR2 is FQGTGA in the germline V gene. Trimming took 0 bases from V and 8 from J, leaving 8 bases between them. This CDR3 region has 13 residues. The CDR3 DNA reads as TGTGCCAGCAGCTTAACGTCGAAGGATGAGCAGTTCTTC. Translating it yields CASSLTSKDEQFF.

The gene calls are TRBV27 and TRBJ1-1; D possibly corresponds to TRBD1 (6 bases). In germline, CDR1 is MNHEY, CDR2 SMNVEV (reference sequence). V was shortened by 2 bases and J by 8 bases, with 12 bases between the two germline ends. The CDR3 spans 13 residues. The CDR3 DNA follows: TGTGCCAGCAGTTTAATGTTTCAGGGGGAAGCTTTCTTT. Protein product: CASSLMFQGEAFF.

V gene TRBV9 combines with J gene TRBJ1-3, with D unclear. The CDR3 runs to 16 residues. Per germline, CDR1 SGDLS and CDR2 YYNGEE. V dropped 0 bases and J dropped 1 base, with 11 bases sitting between them. The CDR3 protein is CASSVGGWRSGNTIYF. CDR3 DNA sequence: TGTGCCAGCAGCGTAGGTGGTTGGCGGTCTGGAAACACCATATATTTT.

V and J are TRBV6-5 and TRBJ1-5; 10 nucleotides line up with TRBD1. Germline lookup yields CDR1 MNHEY and CDR2 SVGAGI. Trimming cost V 4 bases and J 7 bases; bases outside gene matches: 4. The CDR3 runs 14 residues. CDR3 nucleotide sequence: TGTGCCAGCAGTTGGGGGACAGGGGACCAGCCCCAGCATTTT. It codes for CASSWGTGDQPQHF.

The chain uses TRBV6-5 and TRBJ1-6; the D is unclear. The V gene's germline CDR1 is MNHEY and CDR2 SVGAGI. The ends were cut back, 6 bases at V and 9 bases at J, with 9 bases in the middle. The CDR3 has 12 residues. The DNA for the CDR3 is TGTGCCAGCAGATCTTCGGGTTCACCCCTCCACTTT. Residues: CASRSSGSPLHF.

The chain has TRBV11-3 and TRBJ2-1; 9 positions agree with TRBD2. The CDR3 sequence is 18 residues long. V lost 0 bases and J lost 6; bases outside the gene matches: 12. CDR1 and CDR2 from the germline V gene are SGHNT and YENEEA. The CDR3 reads CASSLDTPTSGRRNEQFF. As DNA, the CDR3 is TGTGCCAGCAGCTTAGATACTCCGACTAGCGGCCGCCGCAATGAGCAGTTCTTC.

This sequence joins TRBV19 and TRBJ2-1; 7 bases line up with TRBD2. Germline trimming cut 2 bases from V and 9 bases from J; bases unmatched to any gene: 10. The length of the CDR3 is 15 residues. The germline V gene has CDR1 LNHDA and CDR2 SQIVND (reference sequence). CDR3 nucleotides: TGTGCCAGTAGTATAATAGGCGGGAGTATGGTTGAGCAGTTCTTC. Its translation: CASSIIGGSMVEQFF.

V gene TRBV7-9 combines with J gene TRBJ2-7; D perhaps matches TRBD1 (6 bases). Trimming left V 5 bases short and J 0 bases short, with 11 bases between. Germline V gene data show CDR1 as SEHNR and CDR2 as FQNEAQ (reference sequence). The CDR3 sequence is 14 residues long. CDR3 amino acids: CASSRDTSSYEQYF. The DNA of the CDR3 is TGTGCCAGCAGCCGGGACACAAGCTCCTACGAGCAGTACTTC.

The chain employs TRBV18 and TRBJ2-3, with 12 positions matching TRBD2. V shed 6 bases, J shed 6 bases, and the junction held 10 bases outside the gene matches. This CDR3 has 16 residues. Germline V gene sequence: CDR1 KGHSH, CDR2 LQKENI. DNA for the CDR3: TGTGCCAGCTCTCGACTAGCGGGGGCCCAGACGGATACGCAGTATTTT. This gives the protein CASSRLAGAQTDTQYF. The complete variable domain, with remaining parts taken from reference TRBV18 and TRBJ2-3, reads NAGVMQNPRHLVRRRGQEARLRCSPMKGHSHVYWYRQLPEEGLKFMVYLQKENIIDESGMPKERFSAEFPKEGPSILRIQQVVRGDSAAYFCASSRLAGAQTDTQYFGPGTRLTVL.

The chain combines TRBV9 with TRBJ2-2, with 7 bases identical to TRBD1. Trimming removed 3 bases from V and 6 bases from J; junction bases left unmatched: 5. Germline V CDR1 and CDR2: SGDLS, YYNGEE. The CDR3 runs to 14 residues. The DNA of the CDR3 is TGTGCCAGCAGCGAAACGACAGGGTCCGGGGAGCTGTTTTTT. Translation: CASSETTGSGELFF.

The rearrangement links TRBV11-3 to TRBJ2-7, with 7 bases identical to TRBD1. Trimming cost V 5 bases and J 2 bases; bases outside gene matches: 6. The CDR3 sequence is 14 residues long. In germline, CDR1 is SGHNT, CDR2 YENEEA. Written as DNA, the CDR3 is TGTGCCAGCAGCCAACTGACAGGGACCTACGAGCAGTACTTC. Its protein product is CASSQLTGTYEQYF.